This T cell receptor beta chain comes out of a study of T cell responses to AZD1222 COVID-19 vaccine. In germline, CDR1 is MNHEY, CDR2 SVGAGI. The CDR3 covers 15 residues. J gave up 6 bases and V 6 bases, and 8 bases lay outside the gene matches. Profiled with immunoSEQ multiplex PCR; TCRdb holds only in-frame clones, not every one. This sample yields 95,000 to 150,000 clones, of which over 80% are seen a single time; approximately 7.9% belongs to the top ten. This specimen consisted of peripheral blood, obtained 28 days after the second AZD1222 dose. This TCR derives from an adult who received the AZD1222 COVID-19 vaccine. J is TRBJ2-2 and V is TRBV6-5; 9 bases fit TRBD2. CDR3: CASRPLAGRSGELFF. DNA for the CDR3: TGTGCCAGCAGGCCCCTAGCGGGGAGATCCGGGGAGCTGTTTTTT.